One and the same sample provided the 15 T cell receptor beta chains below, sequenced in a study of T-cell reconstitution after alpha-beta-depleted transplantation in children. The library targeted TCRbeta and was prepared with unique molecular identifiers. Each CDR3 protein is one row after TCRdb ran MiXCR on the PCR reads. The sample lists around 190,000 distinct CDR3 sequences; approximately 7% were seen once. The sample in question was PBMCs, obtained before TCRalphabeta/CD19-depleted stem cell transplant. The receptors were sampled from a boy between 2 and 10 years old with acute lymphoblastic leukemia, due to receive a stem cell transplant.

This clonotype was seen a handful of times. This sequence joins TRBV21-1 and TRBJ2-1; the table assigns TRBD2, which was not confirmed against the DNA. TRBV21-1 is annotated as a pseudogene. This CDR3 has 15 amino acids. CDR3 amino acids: CASSKSAGAGNEQFF. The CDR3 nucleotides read TGTGCCAGCAGCAAATCAGCGGGAGCAGGCAATGAGCAGTTCTTC.

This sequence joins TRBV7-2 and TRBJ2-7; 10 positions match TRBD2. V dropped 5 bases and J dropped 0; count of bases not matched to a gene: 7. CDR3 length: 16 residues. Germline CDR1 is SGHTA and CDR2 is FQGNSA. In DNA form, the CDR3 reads TGTGCCAGCAGCCCCTCTAGCGGGGGTTCCTCCTACGAGCAGTACTTC. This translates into CASSPSSGGSSYEQYF.

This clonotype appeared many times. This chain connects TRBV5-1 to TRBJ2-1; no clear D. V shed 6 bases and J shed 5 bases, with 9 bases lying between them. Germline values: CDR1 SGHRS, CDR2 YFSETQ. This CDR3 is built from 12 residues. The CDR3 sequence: CASTISDNEQFF. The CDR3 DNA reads TGCGCCAGCACCATTTCCGACAATGAGCAGTTCTTC.

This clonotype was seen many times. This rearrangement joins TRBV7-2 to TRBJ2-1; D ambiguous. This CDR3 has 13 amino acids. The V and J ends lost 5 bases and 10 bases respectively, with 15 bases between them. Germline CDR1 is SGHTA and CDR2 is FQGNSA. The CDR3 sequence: CASSPGLVGEQFF. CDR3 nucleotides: TGTGCCAGCAGCCCCGGGCTAGTCGGGGAGCAGTTCTTC.

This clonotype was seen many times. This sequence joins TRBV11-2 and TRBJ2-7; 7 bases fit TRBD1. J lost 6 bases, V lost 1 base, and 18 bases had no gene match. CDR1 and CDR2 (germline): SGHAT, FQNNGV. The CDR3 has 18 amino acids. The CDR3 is CASSLVMAGGPHGAEQYF. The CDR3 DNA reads TGTGCCAGCAGCTTAGTTATGGCAGGGGGACCCCACGGTGCCGAGCAGTACTTC.

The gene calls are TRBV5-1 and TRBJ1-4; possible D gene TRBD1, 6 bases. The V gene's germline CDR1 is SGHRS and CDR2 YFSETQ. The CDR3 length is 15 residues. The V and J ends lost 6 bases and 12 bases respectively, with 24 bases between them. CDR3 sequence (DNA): TGCGCCAGCACCGAAGTAAGAGGGGGAGTCAGTGAACTGTTTTTT. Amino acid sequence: CASTEVRGGVSELFF.

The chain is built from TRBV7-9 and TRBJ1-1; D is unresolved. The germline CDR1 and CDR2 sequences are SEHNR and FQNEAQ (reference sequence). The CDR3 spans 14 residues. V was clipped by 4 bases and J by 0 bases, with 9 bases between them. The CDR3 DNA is TGTGCCAGCAGCTCGACACTCATGAACACTGAAGCTTTCTTT. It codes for CASSSTLMNTEAFF.

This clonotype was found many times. The CDR3 here is CASSFEGAYTDTQYF. In DNA, the CDR3 is TGTGCCAGCAGTTTTGAGGGGGCATACACAGATACGCAGTATTTT. The chain employs TRBV27 and TRBJ2-3; 7 bases agree with TRBD1. Germline CDR1 is MNHEY and CDR2 is SMNVEV (reference sequence). CDR3 length: 15 residues. Trimming cost V 3 bases and J 2 bases; bases outside gene matches: 5.

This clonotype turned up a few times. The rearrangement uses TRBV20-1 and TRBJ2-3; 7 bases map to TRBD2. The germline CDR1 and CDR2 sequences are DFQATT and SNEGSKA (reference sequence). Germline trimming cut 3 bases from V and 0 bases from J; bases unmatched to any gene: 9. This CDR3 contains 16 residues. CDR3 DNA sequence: TGCAGTGCTAGCTCTCCACTAGCGTCTAGCACAGATACGCAGTATTTT. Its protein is CSASSPLASSTDTQYF.

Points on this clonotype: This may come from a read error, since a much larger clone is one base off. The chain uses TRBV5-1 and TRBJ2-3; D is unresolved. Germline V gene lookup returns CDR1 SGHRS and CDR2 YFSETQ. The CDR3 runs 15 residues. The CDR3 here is CASSLAVGPADSQYF. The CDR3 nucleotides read TGCGCCAGCAGCTTGGCCGTGGGCCCCGCAGATTCGCAGTATTTT.

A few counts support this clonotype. As DNA, the CDR3 is TGTGCCAGCAGAGGGACTAGCGGAGAGACCCAGTACTTC. Translated, it gives CASRGTSGETQYF. This rearrangement joins TRBV2 to TRBJ2-5, with 11 bases fitting TRBD2. The V gene's germline CDR1 is SNHLY and CDR2 FYNNEI. V gave up 6 bases and J gave up 4 bases; unmatched junction bases: 1. This CDR3 comprises 13 residues.

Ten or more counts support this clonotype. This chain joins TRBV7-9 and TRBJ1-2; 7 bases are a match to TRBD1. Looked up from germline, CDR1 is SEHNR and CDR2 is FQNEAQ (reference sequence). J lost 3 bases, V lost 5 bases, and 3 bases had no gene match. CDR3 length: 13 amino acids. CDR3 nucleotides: TGTGCCAGCAGCCGGACAGGAGACTATGGCTACACCTTC. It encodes CASSRTGDYGYTF.

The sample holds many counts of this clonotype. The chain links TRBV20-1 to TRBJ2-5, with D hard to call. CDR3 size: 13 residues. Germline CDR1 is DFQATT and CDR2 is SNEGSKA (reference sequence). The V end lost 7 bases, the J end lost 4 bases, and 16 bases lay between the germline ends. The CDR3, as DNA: TGCAGTGTCCCCGCCCCCGTCCGAGAGACCCAGTACTTC. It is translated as CSVPAPVRETQYF.

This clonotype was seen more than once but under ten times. Here the CDR3 DNA reads TGTGCCAGCAGTTTTCGACAGGGGGGAACAGATAGCAATCAGCCCCAGCATTTT. This codes for CASSFRQGGTDSNQPQHF. The chain links TRBV28 to TRBJ1-5, with 9 bases identical to TRBD1. Germline assignment: CDR1 MDHEN and CDR2 SYDVKM. The CDR3 spans 18 residues. V was pared by 3 bases and J by 0 bases, with 9 bases of the junction left unmatched.

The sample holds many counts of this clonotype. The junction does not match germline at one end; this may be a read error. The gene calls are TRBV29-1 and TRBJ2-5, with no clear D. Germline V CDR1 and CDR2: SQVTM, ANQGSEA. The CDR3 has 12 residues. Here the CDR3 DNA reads TGCAGCGTGGAAGGGCGGCCAGAGACCCAGTACTTC. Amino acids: CSVEGRPETQYF. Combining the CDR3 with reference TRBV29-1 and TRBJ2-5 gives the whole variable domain SAVISQKPSRDICQRGTSLTIQCQVDSQVTMMFWYRQQPGQSLTLIATANQGSEATYESGFVIDKFPISRPNLTFSTLTVSNMSPEDSSIYLCSVEGRPETQYFGPGTRLLVL.